These T cell receptor beta chains were read from a single sample in a study of T cell changes during pregnancy in multiple sclerosis. Profiled with immunoSEQ multiplex PCR; TCRdb holds only in-frame clones, not every one. The sample holds about 80,000 clones; about 90% are singletons and the top ten take roughly 1.4%. The sample consisted of peripheral blood, taken before pregnancy. These receptors all come from a female donor with multiple sclerosis, enrolled in a pregnancy study. Both conserved end residues are part of each CDR3. The D gene is left open where the match is weak. Clone size appears in some rows only: once, few, many, or a class for an expanded clone.

D gene	clone size	J gene	V gene	CDR3 DNA	CDR3 protein
TRBD1	.	TRBJ2-7	TRBV5-6	TGTGCCAGCAGCTTAACCGGGACAGGGGAGAGCGAGCAGTACTTC	CASSLTGTGESEQYF
.	.	TRBJ1-4	TRBV5-8	TGTGCCAGCAGCTTTCAAGCCTATAATGAAAAACTGTTTTTT	CASSFQAYNEKLFF
.	.	TRBJ1-4	TRBV29-1	TGCAGCGTCCTGACAGGAGCTAATGAAAAACTGTTTTTT	CSVLTGANEKLFF
TRBD2	.	TRBJ2-1	TRBV5-1	TGCGCCAGCAGCTTTGATAGCGGGGGCGATGAGCAGTTCTTC	CASSFDSGGDEQFF
.	.	TRBJ1-1	TRBV9	TGTGCCAGCAGCGTAGCAGGGGTGAACACTGAAGCTTTCTTT	CASSVAGVNTEAFF
.	.	TRBJ2-7	TRBV28	TGTGCCAGCAGTCAGACAGGTTTGTACGAGCAGTACTTC	CASSQTGLYEQYF
TRBD1	.	TRBJ2-1	TRBV30	TGTGCCTGGACTAGACAGGGCTTAGACAATGAGCAGTTCTTC	CAWTRQGLDNEQFF
.	.	TRBJ1-2	TRBV7-8	TGTGCCAGCAGCTTAATCTCCTACTATGGCTACACCTTC	CASSLISYYGYTF
TRBD1	.	TRBJ2-1	TRBV6-5	TGTGCCAGCAGTTCCCCGGGACAGGGGTACAATGAGCAGTTCTTC	CASSSPGQGYNEQFF
.	.	TRBJ2-5	TRBV13	TGTGCCAGCAGCTTAGGGGGGGGAGAGACCCAGTACTTC	CASSLGGGETQYF
TRBD2	.	TRBJ2-7	TRBV7-8	TGTGCCAGCAGCTTAAACGGGAGGACCTACGAGCAGTACTTC	CASSLNGRTYEQYF
TRBD1	.	TRBJ2-2	TRBV5-4	TGTGCCAGCAGCTTGGGACAGGGGGCGGTCACCGGGGAGCTGTTTTTT	CASSLGQGAVTGELFF
.	few	TRBJ1-6	TRBV18	TGTGCCAGCTCTCCTGGACAGAATTCACCCCTCCACTTT	CASSPGQNSPLHF
.	.	TRBJ1-1	TRBV11-3	TGTGCCAGCAGCCCTGGGCCGAACACTGAAGCTTTCTTT	CASSPGPNTEAFF
.	.	TRBJ1-1	TRBV19	TGTGCCAGTAGTACAACCAACTGGAACACTGAAGCTTTCTTT	CASSTTNWNTEAFF
TRBD1	.	TRBJ2-7	TRBV5-8	TGTGCCAGCAGCCCCGGACAGGGCCATTCCTACGAGCAGTACTTC	CASSPGQGHSYEQYF
TRBD1	.	TRBJ1-1	TRBV7-9	TGTGCCAGCAGCTCTACAGGGGCCTATGACACTGAAGCTTTCTTT	CASSSTGAYDTEAFF
.	.	TRBJ2-1	TRBV10-1	TGCGCCAGCAGTGAGCCCAAGGGGTGGAAGAATGAGCAGTTCTTC	CASSEPKGWKNEQFF
TRBD1	.	TRBJ2-6	TRBV19	TGTGCCAGTAGTCCCCGGACAGGGAAGTTCTCTGGGGCCAACGTCCTGACTTTC	CASSPRTGKFSGANVLTF
TRBD1	.	TRBJ1-4	TRBV30	TGTGCCTGGAGGACCCAGGGGGTTGGTGAAAAACTGTTTTTT	CAWRTQGVGEKLFF
.	.	TRBJ1-6	TRBV27	TGTGCCAGCAGTTTAAAGAGAAACGAGAGGACAGACGATTCACCCCTCCACTTT	CASSLKRNERTDDSPLHF
TRBD1	.	TRBJ1-5	TRBV5-6	TGTGCCAGCAGTTACGGGACAGGGGGGGAACAGCCCCAGCATTTT	CASSYGTGGEQPQHF
.	.	TRBJ1-6	TRBV9	TGTGCCAGCAGCGTAGGAGCAGGGGATAATTCACCCCTCCACTTT	CASSVGAGDNSPLHF
.	.	TRBJ1-1	TRBV12-5	TGTGCTAGTGGTTTGTCAGGGCGTGAAGCTTTCTTT	CASGLSGREAFF
TRBD2	.	TRBJ2-1	TRBV9	TGTGCCAGCAGCCCCGTAGCGGGCCGCTCCTACAATGAGCAGTTCTTC	CASSPVAGRSYNEQFF
.	.	TRBJ2-3	TRBV5-1	TGCGCCAGCAGCTTGAAGGGTAGCGGCGCGGATACGCAGTATTTT	CASSLKGSGADTQYF
.	.	TRBJ2-7	TRBV19	TGTGCCAGTAGTACTATCTACGAGCAGTACTTC	CASSTIYEQYF
TRBD1	.	TRBJ2-2	TRBV9	TGTGCCAGCAGCGTAGGAGGACAGGGATTCGCCACCGGGGAGCTGTTTTTT	CASSVGGQGFATGELFF
.	.	TRBJ2-7	TRBV14	TGTGCCAGCAGCCAACAGGGGCACTACGAGCAGTACTTC	CASSQQGHYEQYF
TRBD1	once	TRBJ2-3	TRBV15	TGTGCCACCAAAAGACAGGGTAGCACAGATACGCAGTATTTT	CATKRQGSTDTQYF
TRBD2	.	TRBJ2-3	TRBV2	TGTGCCAGCAGTTTGCTAGCGGGGGGCACAGATACGCAGTATTTT	CASSLLAGGTDTQYF
TRBD2	.	TRBJ2-1	TRBV13	TGTGCCAGCACCTCACTCGTGGGACTAGATCGCCACAATGAGCAGTTCTTC	CASTSLVGLDRHNEQFF
TRBD1	.	TRBJ1-2	TRBV15	TGTGCCACCAGCAGAGATGGGAGGGGACAGGGGGCGTATGGCTACACCTTC	CATSRDGRGQGAYGYTF
TRBD1	.	TRBJ1-5	TRBV2	TGTGCCAGCCGCACAGGGGCGACAAGCAATCAGCCCCAGCATTTT	CASRTGATSNQPQHF